The sequence of this T cell receptor (beta chain) was determined in a study of T cell repertoires in cytomegalovirus infection. From the reads, TCRdb called clonotypes with MiXCR, one entry per CDR3 protein. The profile shows roughly 230,000 distinct CDR3 sequences, over 15% of them singletons. V was clipped by 5 bases and J by 5 bases; unmatched bases: 11. CDR1 SGHVS and CDR2 FNYEAQ come from the germline V gene. The CDR3 has 16 residues. A note on this clonotype: A much bigger clone sits one base away, suggesting this may be a read error.

This chain joins TRBV7-6 and TRBJ2-1; 8 nucleotides match TRBD1. This TCR came from a human donor in good health (CMV status not recorded). Some clones in this sample may be carry-over from other donors' samples. The source material was CD8+ T cells from PBMCs. CDR3 bases: TGTGCCAGCAGCCCGCAACAGGGGGTGTCGGACAATGAGCAGTTCTTC. Protein: CASSPQQGVSDNEQFF.